This T cell receptor beta chain was identified in a study of OX40 agonist ivuxolimab in advanced cancers. Whole-study context: Ivuxolimab was delivered to patients intravenously every 2 weeks at doses spanning 0.01 to 10 mg/kg. Aged roughly 23 to 80 with a mean of roughly 63 years, they were less than 90% male.

Libraries were prepared by immunoSEQ multiplex PCR; TCRdb keeps only in-frame clonotypes and omits some of them. The sample has approximately 100,000 clones; roughly 90% are singletons. As concerns this clone: Its target is unknown.

The V end was cut by 0 bases, the J end by 5 bases, with 4 bases between. The CDR3 loop spans 12 amino acids. Germline V gene data show CDR1 as SGHTA and CDR2 as FQGNSA. Study-level points and caveats: Clonal expansion from baseline to week 6 occurred in both CD4+ and CD8+ T cells.

This TCR was recovered from an adult with an advanced solid tumor such as melanoma, head and neck, liver or kidney cancer. The sequences come from CD4+ or CD8+ T cells sorted from blood, collected in a trial of the OX40 agonist ivuxolimab. V and J are TRBV7-2 and TRBJ2-5; D call uncertain. The CDR3 sequence is CASSLALETQYF. CDR3 nucleotide sequence: TGTGCCAGCAGCTTAGCGCTGGAGACCCAGTACTTC.